These 20 T cell receptor beta chains came from one sample sequenced in a study of cytomegalovirus exposure and HLA in healthy donors. Both 60 Vbeta primers and 13 Jbeta primers went into the PCR. Sequencing used immunoSEQ multiplex PCR; TCRdb keeps in-frame clones, though not all of them. Of about 240,000 clones listed, about 80% are singletons. Material for sequencing was PBMCs. All receptors come from a woman aged 60 to 75 in good health and CMV-seropositive.

V is TRBV5-1 and J is TRBJ2-7; possible D gene TRBD2, 5 bases. The CDR3 loop spans 12 amino acids. Germline V gene sequence: CDR1 SGHRS, CDR2 YFSETQ. With 4 bases removed from V and 3 bases from J, the gap between germline ends came to 8 bases. The CDR3 reads CASSPAGYEQYF. The DNA for the CDR3 is TGCGCCAGCAGCCCGGCGGGCTACGAGCAGTACTTC.

The chain is built from TRBV5-1 and TRBJ2-1, with 10 bases lining up with TRBD2. CDR3 size: 15 residues. The ends lost 4 bases at V and 4 bases at J; junction bases unmatched: 5. Germline values: CDR1 SGHRS, CDR2 YFSETQ. CDR3 coding DNA: TGCGCCAGCAGCCCTACTAGCGGGGATTACAATGAGCAGTTCTTC. Its protein product is CASSPTSGDYNEQFF.

The chain has TRBV7-9 and TRBJ2-1; 13 nucleotides align to TRBD2. The CDR3 length is 17 residues. CDR1 is SEHNR and CDR2 is FQNEAQ in the germline V gene (reference sequence). V dropped 5 bases and J dropped 0; count of bases not matched to a gene: 4. This CDR3 reads CASSPRLAGGSYNEQFF. For the CDR3, the DNA is TGTGCCAGCAGCCCTAGACTAGCGGGAGGCTCCTACAATGAGCAGTTCTTC.

The chain uses TRBV7-9 and TRBJ1-1; possible D gene TRBD1, 6 bases. This CDR3 is 13 amino acids long. V was shortened by 2 bases and J by 5 bases, with 9 bases between the two germline ends. Germline loops: CDR1 SEHNR, CDR2 FQNEAQ (reference sequence). In DNA form, the CDR3 reads TGTGCCAGCAGCTTATCAGGGGTAACTGAAGCTTTCTTT. Its translation is CASSLSGVTEAFF.

The sample holds a few counts of this clone. The chain has TRBV7-3 and TRBJ1-1; D might be TRBD1 (6 bases). CDR3 length: 14 residues. With 5 bases removed from V and 5 bases from J, the gap between germline ends came to 15 bases. Germline CDR1 and CDR2: SGHTA and FQGTGA. CDR3 protein: CASSLRGAGTEAFF. The CDR3 bases are TGTGCCAGCAGCCTACGGGGGGCGGGAACTGAAGCTTTCTTT.

With regard to this clone: The junction differs from germline at one of its ends, possibly a read error. V is TRBV6-6 and J is TRBJ1-2, with 8 bases identical to TRBD1. Germline values: CDR1 MNHNY, CDR2 SVGAGI (reference sequence). This CDR3 contains 13 residues. CDR3 sequence reads: CASSYSALQDRAW. The CDR3 DNA is TGTGCCAGCAGTTACTCGGCCCTCCAGGACAGGGCCTGG.

On this clone itself: The sample carries other DNA sequences with the same CDR3. The V call is TRBV7-6, the J call TRBJ2-3, with D perhaps TRBD2 (6 bases). The CDR3 totals 12 residues. V gave up 5 bases and J gave up 3 bases, with 6 bases separating them. Germline V gene lookup returns CDR1 SGHVS and CDR2 FNYEAQ. DNA of the CDR3: TGTGCCAGCAGCCGGGGGACAGATACGCAGTATTTT. It specifies CASSRGTDTQYF.

CDR3 in amino acids: CASNTGGGNTEAFF. CDR3 bases: TGCGCCAGTAATACCGGGGGGGGGAACACTGAAGCTTTCTTT. The chain carries TRBV5-1 and TRBJ1-1; D is possibly TRBD1 (5 bases). Trimming left V 8 bases short and J 1 base short, with 15 bases between. CDR1 is SGHRS and CDR2 is YFSETQ in the germline V gene. This CDR3 has 14 amino acids.

The CDR3: CASSPPTGDYNEQFF. The CDR3 bases are TGTGCCAGCTCACCCCCTACCGGGGACTACAATGAGCAGTTCTTC. The chain combines TRBV18 with TRBJ2-1, with TRBD2 as a possible D gene (5 bases). CDR1 is KGHSH, CDR2 LQKENI, per germline. The CDR3 sequence is 15 residues long. V lost 3 bases to trimming and J lost 3 bases, with 12 bases between them.

The chain joins TRBV5-1 to TRBJ2-5; 10 bases are shared with TRBD1. CDR1 and CDR2 (germline): SGHRS, YFSETQ. This CDR3 is built from 18 residues. The trim removed 5 bases at V and 4 bases at J, leaving 17 bases unmatched. CDR3 loop: CASSPTDRGLAGRETQYF. CDR3 DNA: TGCGCCAGCAGTCCGACGGACAGGGGGTTAGCTGGTCGAGAGACCCAGTACTTC.

This clone was counted a few times. The chain carries TRBV5-6 and TRBJ2-1; 8 positions agree with TRBD2. The CDR3 contains 17 residues. The germline gives CDR1 SGHDT, CDR2 YYEEEE. J was trimmed by 5 bases and V by 1 base; bases with no gene match: 11. This CDR3 reads CASSLSKLADYHNEQFF. The CDR3 DNA follows: TGTGCCAGCAGCTTGTCGAAACTAGCGGATTATCACAATGAGCAGTTCTTC.

This clone has only one observation. J is TRBJ1-2 and V is TRBV27; 7 bases fit TRBD1. This CDR3 comprises 11 residues. Germline trimming cut 10 bases from V and 3 bases from J; bases unmatched to any gene: 2. From germline, CDR1 is MNHEY and CDR2 SMNVEV (reference sequence). Written as DNA, the CDR3 is TGTGCCACCGGGACAGACTATGGCTACACCTTC. Translating it yields CATGTDYGYTF.

The chain has TRBV6-1 and TRBJ2-6; 11 nucleotides line up with TRBD1. The trim removed 4 bases at V and 2 bases at J, leaving 1 base unmatched. The CDR3 totals 16 residues. Germline CDR1 and CDR2: MNHNS and SASEGT. The CDR3 DNA reads as TGTGCCAGCAGTGGGGGACAGGGGGCTGGGGCCAACGTCCTGACTTTC. The encoded protein is CASSGGQGAGANVLTF.

V is TRBV18 and J is TRBJ2-3; 8 bases map to TRBD2. Losses at the gene ends were 6 bases for V and 5 bases for J; bases not matched to a gene: 10. This CDR3 comprises 15 residues. CDR1 is KGHSH and CDR2 is LQKENI in the germline V gene. This CDR3 is CASSPGLGVEDTQYF. Here the CDR3 DNA reads TGTGCCAGCTCTCCGGGACTAGGTGTGGAAGATACGCAGTATTTT. The variable domain in full, with the rest retrieved from reference TRBV18 and TRBJ2-3, is NAGVMQNPRHLVRRRGQEARLRCSPMKGHSHVYWYRQLPEEGLKFMVYLQKENIIDESGMPKERFSAEFPKEGPSILRIQQVVRGDSAAYFCASSPGLGVEDTQYFGPGTRLTVL.

This clone was observed a few times. The chain employs TRBV18 and TRBJ1-2, with 7 bases fitting TRBD1. Germline V gene lookup returns CDR1 KGHSH and CDR2 LQKENI. Trimming cost V 2 bases and J 5 bases; bases outside gene matches: 11. CDR3 length equals 16 residues. The CDR3 DNA reads TGTGCCAGCTCACCATCGTACGGGACAGATCCATATGGCTACACCTTC. Translation gives CASSPSYGTDPYGYTF.

The CDR3 DNA follows: TGTGCCAGTAGTGTTACAGGTATCAGCAATCAGCCCCAGCATTTT. It yields the protein CASSVTGISNQPQHF. V is TRBV19 and J is TRBJ1-5; D is possibly TRBD1 (5 bases). The V gene lost 5 bases and the J gene lost 1 base, with 12 bases spanning the gap. The CDR3 spans 15 residues. Germline CDR1 and CDR2: LNHDA and SQIVND (reference sequence).

To note about this clone: At one end the junction does not follow the germline gene, possibly because of a read error. The V gene is TRBV7-9, the J gene TRBJ1-1, with 9 bases aligning to TRBD1. Germline CDR1 is SEHNR and CDR2 is FQNEAQ (reference sequence). The CDR3 runs 16 residues. CDR3 DNA: TGTTCCAGCAGGCCCGGGACAGGGATTGGGGACACTGAAGCTTTCTTT. It is translated as CSSRPGTGIGDTEAFF.

This chain links TRBV10-3 with TRBJ2-7; 12 bases are a match to TRBD2. V was pared by 6 bases and J by 4 bases, with 1 base of the junction left unmatched. CDR1 and CDR2 from the germline V gene are ENHRY and SYGVKD. The CDR3 has 13 amino acids. The CDR3 region is CAIRTSGSYEQYF. For the CDR3, the DNA is TGTGCCATCAGGACTAGCGGGAGTTACGAGCAGTACTTC.

The rearrangement joins TRBV18 to TRBJ2-2, with TRBD1 as a possible D gene (6 bases). Trimming took off 4 bases at V and 0 bases at J, with 9 bases between the two ends. CDR1 is KGHSH and CDR2 is LQKENI in the germline V gene. This CDR3 comprises 15 residues. The CDR3 loop reads CASSLRTANTGELFF. Written as DNA, the CDR3 is TGTGCCAGCTCACTACGGACAGCGAACACCGGGGAGCTGTTTTTT.

This clone was observed a single time. The genes are TRBV11-2 and TRBJ2-5; the match to TRBD1 covers 9 bases. Losses at the gene ends were 4 bases for V and 7 bases for J; bases not matched to a gene: 13. The germline V gene has CDR1 SGHAT and CDR2 FQNNGV. This CDR3 has 16 amino acids. The CDR3 DNA follows: TGTGCCAGCAGCTACTCCCGGGACAGGGTTTTTGTGACCCAGTACTTC. Its protein is CASSYSRDRVFVTQYF.